This T cell receptor beta chain originates from a study of blood T cell repertoires in COVID-19. Data came from immunoSEQ multiplex PCR; TCRdb stores just in-frame clones and leaves some out. Altogether some 150,000 clones are present, roughly four fifths being singletons, with the ten largest covering roughly 1.5%. The CDR3 extends over 14 amino acids. Germline values: CDR1 LNHDA, CDR2 SQIVND (reference sequence). V was pared by 5 bases and J by 0 bases, with 10 bases between. This chain joins TRBV19 and TRBJ2-5; a possible D gene is TRBD1 (6 bases). Material: peripheral blood. The TCR originated in a human donor in a cohort sampled during active COVID-19. The chain's CDR3 is CASSVGAYQETQYF. In nucleotides, the CDR3 is TGTGCCAGTAGTGTGGGGGCGTACCAAGAGACCCAGTACTTC. The complete variable domain, with remaining parts taken from reference TRBV19 and TRBJ2-5, reads DGGITQSPKYLFRKEGQNVTLSCEQNLNHDAMYWYRQDPGQGLRLIYYSQIVNDFQKGDIAEGYSVSREKKESFPLTVTSAQKNPTAFYLCASSVGAYQETQYFGPGTRLLVL.